The subject of this entry is one T cell receptor beta chain. This sample stems from a study of blood T cell repertoires in COVID-19. Background on the study: Collection of acute and convalescent COVID-19 samples took place in the United States, Italy and Spain. In each case, the material was cDNA or gDNA derived from T cells, B-cell-depleted T cells, or PBMCs.

This CDR3 is 16 amino acids long. V was pared by 0 bases and J by 1 base, with 11 bases between. The germline CDR1 and CDR2 sequences are SGHRS and YFSETQ. Original processing methods: Estimates of nucleated cell counts were drawn from the amplification of reference gene primers. Here immunoSEQ multiplex PCR was the method, and the copy in TCRdb shows in-frame clones only, minus some. V, J and clone size are those of that table, while D and trimming were read from the DNA. The data hold 200,000 or so clones, with about nine tenths observed a single time. The genes are TRBV5-1 and TRBJ2-1; D unresolved. Sequencing was carried out using peripheral blood. The TCR comes from a woman aged 55-70 years with acute or convalescent COVID-19. The DNA for the CDR3 is TGCGCCAGCAGCTTGGGAGGTCAGCCTTCCTACAATGAGCAGTTCTTC. Translating it yields CASSLGGQPSYNEQFF.